The clone carrying this T cell receptor beta chain occurred a few times. The antigen remains undetermined. The entry originates in a study of blood T cells in healthy people across ages. General study points: Because sorting was not performed, PBMCs prevented conclusive naive versus antigen-experienced comparison.

A sample-barcoded 5' primer and a J-beta primer mix were used in a second PCR of roughly 7 to 12 cycles. TCRdb re-called the 5' RACE reads through MiXCR, storing one row per CDR3 protein. In the table there are about 1.8 million distinct CDR3 sequences, around 48% of which are singletons. Germline CDR1 DFQATT, CDR2 SNEGSKA (reference sequence). CDR3 length: 12 residues. With 6 bases removed from V and 5 bases from J, the gap between germline ends came to 11 bases. The chain has TRBV20-1 and TRBJ1-5; unclear D gene. The sequenced sample consisted of blood. This TCR came from a woman aged 40 to 50 in good health. The CDR3 sequence: CSANRADQPQHF. CDR3 bases: TGCAGTGCCAACCGGGCCGATCAGCCCCAGCATTTT.